This T cell receptor beta chain was obtained from a study of blood T cell repertoires in COVID-19. Assay: immunoSEQ multiplex PCR; the TCRdb copy retains only in-frame clones and omits some. The data hold about 170,000 clones, with about 89% observed a single time. The CDR3 length is 15 residues. The germline V and J ends were trimmed by 6 bases and 4 bases, with 16 bases remaining between them. Germline assignment: CDR1 LGHNT and CDR2 FRNRAP. The source material was peripheral blood. The chain links TRBV12-5 to TRBJ1-5; maybe TRBD1 (5 bases). This TCR derives from a man in his sixties or seventies with acute or convalescent COVID-19. CDR3 protein: CASGASGEENQPQHF. CDR3 in DNA: TGTGCTAGTGGAGCCTCGGGGGAGGAGAATCAGCCCCAGCATTTT.